These 5 T cell receptor beta chains were sequenced from one sample in a study of blood T cell repertoires in COVID-19. The table came from immunoSEQ multiplex PCR; TCRdb's copy has only in-frame clones and leaves some out. The sample consists of some 150,000 clones, about 80% of them appearing once. The sample taken for sequencing was peripheral blood. These receptors all come from a man aged 60 to 75 with acute or convalescent COVID-19.

Only a few counts were recorded for this clone. CDR3 amino acids: CASSSEAGGRDTQYF. The DNA for the CDR3 is TGTGCCAGCAGTTCCGAAGCGGGAGGGAGAGATACGCAGTATTTT. The chain links TRBV2 to TRBJ2-3; 10 positions match TRBD2. The length of the CDR3 is 15 residues. Trimming took 5 bases from V and 5 from J; bases not matched to a gene: 7. The V gene's germline CDR1 is SNHLY and CDR2 FYNNEI. Together with reference TRBV2 and TRBJ2-3, the CDR3 gives the full variable domain: EPEVTQTPSHQVTQMGQEVILRCVPISNHLYFYWYRQILGQKVEFLVSFYNNEISEKSEIFDDQFSVERPDGSNFTLKIRSTKLEDSAMYFCASSSEAGGRDTQYFGPGTRLTVL.

This clone was detected once. This rearrangement joins TRBV9 to TRBJ2-5; 7 bases agree with TRBD2. The germline V gene encodes CDR1 SGDLS and CDR2 YYNGEE. This CDR3 is 14 amino acids long. The V gene end was trimmed by 0 bases and the J gene end by 4 bases; junction bases not matched to a gene: 3. The chain's CDR3 is CASSVDSGRETQYF. The CDR3 region has the DNA TGTGCCAGCAGCGTAGATAGCGGGCGAGAGACCCAGTACTTC.

The J gene is TRBJ1-1, the V gene TRBV6-5, with D possibly matching TRBD1 (6 bases). Trimming cost V 2 bases and J 0 bases, with 7 bases left between them. Germline V gene lookup returns CDR1 MNHEY and CDR2 SVGAGI. This CDR3 is 14 amino acids long. CDR3 sequence (DNA): TGTGCCAGCAGTTACGACAGGATGAACACTGAAGCTTTCTTT. It is translated as CASSYDRMNTEAFF.

The genes are TRBV24-1 and TRBJ2-1; D is perhaps TRBD1 (5 bases). V was trimmed by 2 bases and J by 4 bases, leaving 17 bases between them. The CDR3 has 17 amino acids. Germline-derived CDR1 and CDR2 are KGHDR and SFDVKD. Here the CDR3 reads CATSDYTGPSAYNEQFF. CDR3 DNA sequence: TGTGCCACCAGTGATTATACAGGACCCTCAGCTTACAATGAGCAGTTCTTC.

The chain carries TRBV21-1 and TRBJ1-2; the D segment call TRBD1 is taken from the table without a DNA check. TRBV21-1 is classified as a pseudogene. This CDR3 region has 13 residues. CDR3 in amino acids: CASSADRGYGYTF. The CDR3 DNA reads as TGTGCCAGCAGCGCCGACAGGGGATATGGCTACACCTTC.